This TCR beta chain was documented in a study of shared clonotypes between healthy human individuals. General study points: The sharing of about 5.3% of naive CD4 clonotypes was seen across a handful of donors. Only blood samples were collected, and tissue repertoires likely differ. Generation probabilities of non-shared clonotypes were lower (relative to those shared by all four donors).

CDR3 length: 16 residues. V lost 0 bases, J lost 11 bases, and 11 bases stayed unmatched. Germline CDR1 SGHDT, CDR2 YYEEEE. Worth noting for this clone: Its matching antigen is unknown.

The data were produced by immunoSEQ multiplex PCR, yet TCRdb's version contains in-frame clones alone and is incomplete. This table has millions of clones, approximately 90% appearing once. The source material was naive CD4+ T cells sorted from blood. Specified subset: CD45RA+ positively selected. The source of this sequence is a man aged 18 to 30 in good health. The J gene is TRBJ2-3, the V gene TRBV5-6, with 11 bases that match TRBD2. DNA for the CDR3: TGTGCCAGCAGCTTGGGAACGGGACTAGCGGACGTACAGCAGTATTTT. It specifies CASSLGTGLADVQQYF. Based on the CDR3 plus reference TRBV5-6 and TRBJ2-3, the full variable domain is DAGVTQSPTHLIKTRGQQVTLRCSPKSGHDTVSWYQQALGQGPQFIFQYYEEEERQRGNFPDRFSGHQFPNYSSELNVNALLLGDSALYLCASSLGTGLADVQQYFGPGTRLTVL.